This T cell receptor beta chain was sequenced during a study of Tregs in tolerant kidney transplant recipients. V lost 4 bases and J lost 2, with 14 bases in between. Germline-derived CDR1 and CDR2 are KGHSH and LQKENI. The CDR3 is made up of 16 amino acids. As for this clone: Antigen specificity is unknown.

The assay was immunoSEQ multiplex PCR, and TCRdb's table has in-frame clones only and misses some. The table records roughly 120,000 clones, 92% of them present only once. General study results and limits: The small number of patients limits these findings pending further validation. Expanding Tregs on activated donor B cells appeared to best identify donor-specific TCRbeta clones. Biological reproducibility was not directly addressed in this study.

Unstimulated Tregs (CD4+CD25+CD127-) and CD4+CD25- non-Tregs were sorted from PBMCs. The sequencing input was CD4+ T cells from blood. The chain combines TRBV18 with TRBJ1-4, with no clear D. The clonotype comes from a human donor in good health. The CDR3 here is CASSQFGGGTNEKLFF. The CDR3 bases are TGTGCCAGCTCACAGTTTGGAGGAGGGACTAATGAAAAACTGTTTTTT.